This T cell receptor beta chain is drawn from a study of CD8 T cells in Susac syndrome. Study details: There were Susac syndrome patients who were therapy-naive at blood draw, others on corticosteroids, and others on intravenous immunoglobulin alone. Study-level points and caveats: The study conceded that its TCR sequencing and HLA analysis involved relatively few individuals. Repertoires of Susac syndrome CD4+ T cells lacked clonal expansion.

Note on this clonotype: No antigen is known for it.

Between the trimmed V and J ends, which lost 4 bases and 6 bases, there was a span of 10 bases. Germline CDR1 reads LGHDT; CDR2 reads YNNKEL (reference sequence). CDR3 length: 13 residues. An input of 0.5 to 1 ug of RNA was subjected to reverse transcription using random hexamers. Coverage of TCR beta CDR3 amplification by immunoSEQ multiplex PCR extended to 54 Vbeta and 13 Jbeta. TCRdb called the immunoSEQ multiplex PCR reads again in MiXCR, with one record for every CDR3 protein. Among some 250,000 distinct CDR3 sequences, about 95% were seen once, and the ten largest hold approximately 0.1%. Source material: CD4+ T cells from PBMCs. The chain carries TRBV3-1 and TRBJ2-1, with a tentative D call TRBD1 (6 bases). The sequence derives from a human donor with Susac syndrome. This CDR3 is CASSREGGNEQFF. DNA for the CDR3: TGTGCCAGCAGCCGGGAAGGGGGCAATGAGCAGTTCTTC.